What follows is one T cell receptor beta chain and its context. Its antigen is unidentified. This entry comes from a study of STAT3 mutations in large granular lymphocyte leukemia. General study points: Every T-cell large granular lymphocyte leukemia patient had at least one immunodominant TCR beta clonotype.

Sequencing used immunoSEQ multiplex PCR; TCRdb keeps in-frame clones, though not all of them. The table lists approximately 3,100 clones, roughly 47% of them singletons. The CDR3 length is 16 residues. J was trimmed by 4 bases and V by 1 base; bases with no gene match: 9. The chain recombines TRBV23-1 with TRBJ2-5; 7 bases line up with TRBD2. TRBV23-1 is noted as an ORF with a role that remains uncertain. The sequencing sample was made of peripheral blood mononuclear cells. The sequence derives from a man aged 45 to 65 with T-cell large granular lymphocyte leukemia. Some clones in this sample may be carry-over from other donors' samples. CDR3 sequence reads: CASSQCCGGSRETQYF. The CDR3 nucleotides read TGCGCCAGCAGTCAATGTTGCGGGGGATCCAGAGAGACCCAGTACTTC.